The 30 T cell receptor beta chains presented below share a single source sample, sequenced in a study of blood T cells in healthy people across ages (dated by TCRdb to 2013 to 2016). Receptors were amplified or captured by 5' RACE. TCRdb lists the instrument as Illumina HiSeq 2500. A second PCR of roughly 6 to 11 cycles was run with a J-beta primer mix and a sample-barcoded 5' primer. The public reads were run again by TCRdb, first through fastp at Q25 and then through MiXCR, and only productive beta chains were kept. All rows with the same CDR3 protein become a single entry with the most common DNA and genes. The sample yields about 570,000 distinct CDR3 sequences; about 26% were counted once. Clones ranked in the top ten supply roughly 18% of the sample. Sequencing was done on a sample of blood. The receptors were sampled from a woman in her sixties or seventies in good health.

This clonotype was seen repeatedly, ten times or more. Written as DNA, the CDR3 is TGTGCCAGCAGCTTCCCGAGCTACGAGCAGTACTTC. Translating it yields CASSFPSYEQYF. This sequence joins TRBV7-2 and TRBJ2-7, with no clear D. Germline CDR1 SGHTA, CDR2 FQGNSA. There are 12 residues in the CDR3. Trimming removed 3 bases from V and 3 bases from J, with 6 bases in between.

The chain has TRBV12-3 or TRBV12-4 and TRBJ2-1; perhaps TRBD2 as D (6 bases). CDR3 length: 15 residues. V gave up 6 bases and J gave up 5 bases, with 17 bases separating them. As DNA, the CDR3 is TGTGCCAGCAGCTCCGTAGCGGACAAAAACAATGAGCAGTTCTTC. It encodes CASSSVADKNNEQFF.

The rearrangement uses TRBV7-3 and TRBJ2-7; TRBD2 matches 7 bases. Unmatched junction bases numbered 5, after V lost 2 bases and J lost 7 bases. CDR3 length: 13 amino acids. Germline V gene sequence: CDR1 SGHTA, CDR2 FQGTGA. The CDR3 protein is CASSLGGDREQYF. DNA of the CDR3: TGTGCCAGCAGCTTAGGGGGGGACCGTGAGCAGTACTTC.

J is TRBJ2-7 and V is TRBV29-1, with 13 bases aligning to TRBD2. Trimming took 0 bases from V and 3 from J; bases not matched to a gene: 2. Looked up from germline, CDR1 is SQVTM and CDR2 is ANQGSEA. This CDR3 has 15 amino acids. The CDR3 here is CSVEDGLAGVYEQYF. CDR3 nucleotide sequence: TGCAGCGTTGAAGACGGACTAGCGGGGGTCTACGAGCAGTACTTC.

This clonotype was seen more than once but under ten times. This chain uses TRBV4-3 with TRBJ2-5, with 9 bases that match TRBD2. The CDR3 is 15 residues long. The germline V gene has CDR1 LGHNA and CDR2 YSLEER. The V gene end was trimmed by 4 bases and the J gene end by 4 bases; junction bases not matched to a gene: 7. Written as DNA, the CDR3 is TGCGCCAGCAGCCTTCAGCGGGGGGCCTCAGAGACCCAGTACTTC. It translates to CASSLQRGASETQYF.

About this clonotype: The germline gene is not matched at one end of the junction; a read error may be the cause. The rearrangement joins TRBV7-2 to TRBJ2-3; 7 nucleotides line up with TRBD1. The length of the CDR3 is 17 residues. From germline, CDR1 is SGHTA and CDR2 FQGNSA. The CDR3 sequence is CASSLAPGRQGNSRVHF. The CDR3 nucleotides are TGTGCCAGCAGTTTAGCCCCCGGTCGACAGGGCAATTCAAGAGTACATTTT.

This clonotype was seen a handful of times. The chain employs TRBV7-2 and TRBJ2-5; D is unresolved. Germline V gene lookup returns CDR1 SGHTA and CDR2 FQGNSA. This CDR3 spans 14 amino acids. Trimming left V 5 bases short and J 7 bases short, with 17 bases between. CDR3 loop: CASSPTGGHGTQYF. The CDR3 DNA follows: TGTGCCAGCAGCCCTACCGGCGGCCACGGGACCCAGTACTTC. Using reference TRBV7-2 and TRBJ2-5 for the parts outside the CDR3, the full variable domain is GAGVSQSPSNKVTEKGKDVELRCDPISGHTALYWYRQSLGQGLEFLIYFQGNSAPDKSGLPSDRFSAERTGGSVSTLTIQRTQQEDSAVYLCASSPTGGHGTQYFGPGTRLLVL.

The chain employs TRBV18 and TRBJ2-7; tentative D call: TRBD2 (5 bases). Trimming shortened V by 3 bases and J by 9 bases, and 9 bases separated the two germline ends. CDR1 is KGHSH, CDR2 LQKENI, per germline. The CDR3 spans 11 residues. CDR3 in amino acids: CASSPGDAQYF. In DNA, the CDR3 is TGTGCCAGCTCACCGGGAGACGCGCAGTACTTC.

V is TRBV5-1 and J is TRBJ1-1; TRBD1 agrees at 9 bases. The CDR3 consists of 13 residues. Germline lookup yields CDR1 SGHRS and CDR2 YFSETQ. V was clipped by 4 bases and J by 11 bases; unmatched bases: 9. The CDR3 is CASSPGQGEVAFF. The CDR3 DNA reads TGCGCCAGCAGCCCGGGACAGGGAGAAGTGGCTTTCTTT. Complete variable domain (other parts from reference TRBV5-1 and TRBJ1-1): KAGVTQTPRYLIKTRGQQVTLSCSPISGHRSVSWYQQTPGQGLQFLFEYFSETQRNKGNFPGRFSGRQFSNSRSEMNVSTLELGDSALYLCASSPGQGEVAFFGQGTRLTVV.

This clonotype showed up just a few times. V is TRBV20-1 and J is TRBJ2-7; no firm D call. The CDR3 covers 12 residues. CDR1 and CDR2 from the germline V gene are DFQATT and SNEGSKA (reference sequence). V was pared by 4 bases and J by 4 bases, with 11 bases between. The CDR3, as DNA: TGCAGTGCTAAACAATTTATTTACGAGCAGTACTTC. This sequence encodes CSAKQFIYEQYF.

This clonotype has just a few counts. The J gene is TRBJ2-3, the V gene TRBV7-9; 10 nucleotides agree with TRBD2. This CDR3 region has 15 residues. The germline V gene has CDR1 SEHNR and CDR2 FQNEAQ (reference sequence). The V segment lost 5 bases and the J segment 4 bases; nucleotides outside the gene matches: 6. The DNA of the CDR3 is TGTGCCAGCAGCACCCGACTAGCGGGCCCAGATACGCAGTATTTT. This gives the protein CASSTRLAGPDTQYF.

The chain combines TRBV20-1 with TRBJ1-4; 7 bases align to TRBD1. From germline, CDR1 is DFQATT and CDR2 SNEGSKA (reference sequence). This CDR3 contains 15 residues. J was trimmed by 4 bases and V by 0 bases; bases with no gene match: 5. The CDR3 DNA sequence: TGCAGTGCTAGAGATCGGACAGGCCTTAATGAAAAACTGTTTTTT. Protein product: CSARDRTGLNEKLFF.

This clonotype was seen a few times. Here the CDR3 DNA reads TGTGCCAGCAGCTTAAGAATTGGGGAAGAGACCCAGTACTTC. It specifies CASSLRIGEETQYF. The chain couples TRBV7-2 to TRBJ2-5; D call uncertain. Looked up from germline, CDR1 is SGHTA and CDR2 is FQGNSA. Trimming took off 2 bases at V and 3 bases at J, with 10 bases between the two ends. The CDR3 totals 14 residues.

CDR3 amino acids: CASSHGDGIGYEQYF. CDR3 nucleotide sequence: TGTGCCAGCTCACACGGTGACGGGATAGGCTACGAGCAGTACTTC. This chain joins TRBV18 and TRBJ2-7; D perhaps matches TRBD2 (5 bases). Trimming removed 4 bases at V and 3 bases at J, with 16 bases between. The CDR3 is 15 amino acids. Germline loops: CDR1 KGHSH, CDR2 LQKENI.

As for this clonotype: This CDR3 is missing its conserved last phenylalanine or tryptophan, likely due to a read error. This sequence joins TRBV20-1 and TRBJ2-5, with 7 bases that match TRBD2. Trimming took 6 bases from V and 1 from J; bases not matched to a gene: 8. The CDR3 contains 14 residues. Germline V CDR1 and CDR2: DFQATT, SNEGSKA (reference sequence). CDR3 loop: CSAAGSGFQETQYL. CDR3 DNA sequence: TGCAGTGCCGCGGGTAGCGGGTTCCAAGAGACCCAGTACCTC.

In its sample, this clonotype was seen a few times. The CDR3 reads CASSLWVGTDTQYF. CDR3 in DNA: TGTGCCAGCAGCTTATGGGTTGGGACAGATACGCAGTATTTT. This chain links TRBV7-2 with TRBJ2-3; no clear D. The ends were cut back, 2 bases at V and 3 bases at J, with 9 bases in the middle. The CDR3 contains 14 residues. Germline V gives CDR1 SGHTA, CDR2 FQGNSA.

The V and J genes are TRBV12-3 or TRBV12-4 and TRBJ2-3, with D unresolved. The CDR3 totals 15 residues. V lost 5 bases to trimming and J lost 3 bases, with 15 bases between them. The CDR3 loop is CASSPQPRGTDTQYF. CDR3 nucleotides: TGTGCCAGCAGTCCACAGCCGCGTGGGACAGATACGCAGTATTTT.

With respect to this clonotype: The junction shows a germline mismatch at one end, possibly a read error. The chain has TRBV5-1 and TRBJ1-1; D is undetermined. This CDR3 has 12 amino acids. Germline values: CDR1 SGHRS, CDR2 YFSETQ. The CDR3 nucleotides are TGCGCAAGCAGCCCCGGGAGCACTGAAGCTTTCTTT. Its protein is CASSPGSTEAFF.

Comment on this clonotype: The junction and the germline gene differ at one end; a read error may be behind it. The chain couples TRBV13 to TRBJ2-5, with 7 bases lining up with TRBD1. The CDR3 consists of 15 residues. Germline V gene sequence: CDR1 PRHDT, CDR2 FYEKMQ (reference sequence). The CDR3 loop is CVSSRPRQGQETQYF. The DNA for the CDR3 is TGTGTCAGCAGCCGACCCCGACAGGGTCAAGAGACCCAGTACTTC.

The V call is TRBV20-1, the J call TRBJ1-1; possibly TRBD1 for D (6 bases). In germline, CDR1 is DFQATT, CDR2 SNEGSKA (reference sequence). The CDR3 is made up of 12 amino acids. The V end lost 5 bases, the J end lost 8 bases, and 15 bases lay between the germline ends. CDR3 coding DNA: TGCAGTGCTCTCCAGACAGGCCCCGAAGCTTTCTTT. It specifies CSALQTGPEAFF.

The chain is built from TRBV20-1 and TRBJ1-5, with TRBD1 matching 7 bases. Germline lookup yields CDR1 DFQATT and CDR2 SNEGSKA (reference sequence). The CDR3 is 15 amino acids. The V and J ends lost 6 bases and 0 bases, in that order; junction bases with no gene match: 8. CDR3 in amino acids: CSARRQGHSNQPQHF. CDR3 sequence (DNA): TGCAGTGCAAGACGACAGGGACATAGCAATCAGCCCCAGCATTTT.

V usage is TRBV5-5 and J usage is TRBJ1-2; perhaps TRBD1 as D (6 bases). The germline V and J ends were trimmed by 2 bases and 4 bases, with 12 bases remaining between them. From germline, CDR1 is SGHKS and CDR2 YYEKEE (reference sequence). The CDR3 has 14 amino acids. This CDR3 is CASSLESTGYGYTF. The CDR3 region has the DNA TGTGCCAGCAGCTTAGAGTCGACAGGCTATGGCTACACCTTC.

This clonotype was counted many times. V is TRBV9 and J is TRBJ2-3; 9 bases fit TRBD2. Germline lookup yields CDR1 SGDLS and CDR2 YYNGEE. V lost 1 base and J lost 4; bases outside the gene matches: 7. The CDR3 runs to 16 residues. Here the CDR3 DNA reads TGTGCCAGCAGCGTATACCGGGGCGGGGGGGCAGATACGCAGTATTTT. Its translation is CASSVYRGGGADTQYF.

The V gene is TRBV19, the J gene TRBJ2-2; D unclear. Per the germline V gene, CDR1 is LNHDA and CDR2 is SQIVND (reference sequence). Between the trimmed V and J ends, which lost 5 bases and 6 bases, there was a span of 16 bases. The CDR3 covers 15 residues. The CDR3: CASSLGIWVAGELFF. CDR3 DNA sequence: TGTGCCAGTAGTCTGGGGATATGGGTCGCCGGGGAGCTGTTTTTT.

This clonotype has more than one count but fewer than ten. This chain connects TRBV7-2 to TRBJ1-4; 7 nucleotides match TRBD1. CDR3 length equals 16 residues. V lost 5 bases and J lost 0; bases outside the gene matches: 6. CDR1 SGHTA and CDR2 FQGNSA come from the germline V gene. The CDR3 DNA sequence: TGTGCCAGCAGCCTGCGGACAGGAACAACTAATGAAAAACTGTTTTTT. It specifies CASSLRTGTTNEKLFF.

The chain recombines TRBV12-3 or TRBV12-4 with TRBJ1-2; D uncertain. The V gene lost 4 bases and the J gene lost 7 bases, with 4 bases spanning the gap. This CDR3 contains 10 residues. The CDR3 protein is CASSSRGYTF. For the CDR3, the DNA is TGTGCCAGCAGTTCCCGTGGCTACACCTTC.

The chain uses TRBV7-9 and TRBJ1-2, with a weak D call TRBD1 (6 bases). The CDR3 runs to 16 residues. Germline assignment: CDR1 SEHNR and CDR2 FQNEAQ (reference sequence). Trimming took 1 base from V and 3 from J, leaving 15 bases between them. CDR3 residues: CASSLGPGGAYYGYTF. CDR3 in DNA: TGTGCCAGCAGCTTAGGTCCCGGGGGCGCGTACTATGGCTACACCTTC.

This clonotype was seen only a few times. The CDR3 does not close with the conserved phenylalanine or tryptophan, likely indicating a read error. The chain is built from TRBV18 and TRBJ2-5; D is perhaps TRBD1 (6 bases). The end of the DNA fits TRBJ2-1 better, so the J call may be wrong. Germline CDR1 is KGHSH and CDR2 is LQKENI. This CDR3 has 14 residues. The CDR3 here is CASSPQGNYNEQFL. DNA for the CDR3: TGTGCCAGCTCACCCCAGGGGAACTACAATGAGCAGTTCCTC.

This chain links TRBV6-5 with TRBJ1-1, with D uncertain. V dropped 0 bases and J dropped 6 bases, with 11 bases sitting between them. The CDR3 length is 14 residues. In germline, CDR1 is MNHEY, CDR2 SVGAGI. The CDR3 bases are TGTGCCAGCAGTTACTCCCCGGAGTTCCCTGAAGCTTTCTTT. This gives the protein CASSYSPEFPEAFF.

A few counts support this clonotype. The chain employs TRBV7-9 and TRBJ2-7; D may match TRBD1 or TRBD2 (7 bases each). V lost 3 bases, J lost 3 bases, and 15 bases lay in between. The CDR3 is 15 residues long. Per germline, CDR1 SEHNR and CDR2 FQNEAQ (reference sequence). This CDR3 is CASSLGEGAIYEQYF. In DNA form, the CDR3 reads TGTGCCAGCAGCTTGGGGGAGGGGGCAATCTACGAGCAGTACTTC.